This T cell receptor beta chain was sequenced for a study of T cell responses to AZD1222 COVID-19 vaccine. The study, taken as a whole, reports: Once two AZD1222 doses were given, Spike-specific TCR breadth and depth went up.

As for this clone: What it binds is unknown.

This CDR3 region has 14 residues. Trimming took 7 bases from V and 7 from J, leaving 17 bases between them. Germline assignment: CDR1 SGHTA and CDR2 FQGNSA. Assay: immunoSEQ multiplex PCR; the TCRdb copy retains only in-frame clones and omits some. The sample records some 180,000 clones, around 88% being singletons. The chain employs TRBV7-2 and TRBJ1-5; tentatively, D is TRBD1 (5 bases). The TCR was taken from an adult in good health. The sample in question was peripheral blood, obtained on day 0 of AZD1222 vaccination. CDR3 DNA sequence: TGTGCCAGCACCGCTCTTGGGAGGGACCAGCCCCAGCATTTT. Protein sequence: CASTALGRDQPQHF.